The 28 T cell receptor beta chains presented below share a single source sample, sequenced in a study of T cells after yellow fever vaccination. TCRdb redid the calling of the 5' RACE reads with MiXCR, one entry per CDR3 protein. The data hold some 240,000 distinct CDR3 sequences, with 3.6% observed a single time. Sequenced here: PBMCs, sampled 15 days after the yellow fever booster vaccination. The receptor set was obtained from a man younger than 35 who received the YFV17D yellow fever vaccine.

This clonotype has ten or more counts. The chain has TRBV4-2 and TRBJ1-2; D not certain. V was shortened by 1 base and J by 2 bases, with 5 bases between the two germline ends. The germline gives CDR1 LGHNA, CDR2 YNFKEQ. The CDR3 consists of 13 residues. CDR3 amino acids: CASSQANNYGYTF. In DNA, the CDR3 is TGTGCCAGCAGCCAAGCCAACAACTATGGCTACACCTTC.

This clonotype was observed many times. The V and J genes are TRBV5-4 and TRBJ2-1, with 12 bases lining up with TRBD2. The CDR3 has 16 amino acids. J lost 0 bases, V lost 5 bases, and 3 bases had no gene match. The germline gives CDR1 SGHNT, CDR2 YYREEE (reference sequence). In DNA form, the CDR3 reads TGTGCCAGCAGATCGGGACTAGCGGGCTCCTACAATGAGCAGTTCTTC. It specifies CASRSGLAGSYNEQFF.

This clonotype was recorded at least ten times. The rearrangement uses TRBV9 and TRBJ2-1, with D possibly being TRBD2 (7 bases). CDR3 length: 13 residues. CDR1 SGDLS and CDR2 YYNGEE come from the germline V gene. The V end was cut by 5 bases, the J end by 6 bases, with 12 bases between. The CDR3 nucleotides read TGTGCCAGCAGTCGAAGGGGGGGCAATGAGCAGTTCTTC. This sequence encodes CASSRRGGNEQFF.

This clonotype came up many times. The chain couples TRBV12-3 or TRBV12-4 to TRBJ2-1, with TRBD1 matching 7 bases. The CDR3 spans 13 residues. J was trimmed by 15 bases and V by 0 bases; bases with no gene match: 8. CDR3 sequence: CASSLASDRARFF. CDR3 nucleotide sequence: TGTGCCAGCAGTTTAGCGTCCGACAGGGCACGGTTCTTC.

This clonotype was counted ten times or more. CDR3 nucleotide sequence: TGTGCCAGCAGCTTAGAACAGCGCGGGGAAGAAGCTTTCTTT. This gives the protein CASSLEQRGEEAFF. This sequence joins TRBV7-8 and TRBJ1-1; unclear D gene. V gave up 1 base and J gave up 8 bases, with 14 bases separating them. The CDR3 sequence is 14 residues long. Germline V gene data show CDR1 as SGHVS and CDR2 as FQNEAQ.

This clonotype came up a few times. One end of the junction varies from germline; a read error may be responsible. The V call is TRBV6-2 or TRBV6-3, the J call TRBJ2-2; 9 nucleotides match TRBD1. This CDR3 region has 14 residues. CDR1 is MNHEY and CDR2 is SVGEGT in the germline V gene. In nucleotides, the CDR3 is TGTGCCAGCAGAGAACCACAGGGGGCCGGGGAGCTGATTTTT. Encoded protein: CASREPQGAGELIF.

This clonotype was seen at least ten times. CDR3 nucleotides: TGTGCCAGCAGCCAATTTTATGGGCTCGTGCCCCTCCACTTT. Protein sequence: CASSQFYGLVPLHF. V and J are TRBV3-1 and TRBJ1-6; the D is unclear. Trimming took off 2 bases at V and 13 bases at J, with 15 bases between the two ends. Germline V lookup: CDR1 LGHDT, CDR2 YNNKEL (reference sequence). The CDR3 covers 14 residues.

This clonotype was observed at least ten times. This rearrangement joins TRBV4-3 to TRBJ1-6; no firm D call. CDR1 and CDR2 (germline): LGHNA, YSLEER. Deletions cut 0 bases from V and 0 bases from J, with 9 bases between. The CDR3 totals 17 residues. The CDR3 DNA reads TGCGCCAGCAGCCAAGAACGGGAGAGCTCCTATAATTCACCCCTCCACTTT. It translates to CASSQERESSYNSPLHF.

This clonotype was seen repeatedly, ten times or more. This chain joins TRBV20-1 and TRBJ1-4; TRBD1 might be the D (5 bases). Germline V gives CDR1 DFQATT, CDR2 SNEGSKA (reference sequence). This CDR3 spans 17 amino acids. V lost 5 bases to trimming and J lost 10 bases, with 29 bases between them. In DNA, the CDR3 is TGCAGTGCTCGGTCGGGGGAAAAGTCAGGGTTTCACGGAAAACTGTTTTTT. It yields the protein CSARSGEKSGFHGKLFF.

This clonotype was seen more than once but under ten times. This chain joins TRBV5-7 and TRBJ2-1; D unresolved. TRBV5-7 is an ORF, and what it does is uncertain. V was shortened by 1 base and J by 6 bases, with 14 bases between the two germline ends. The CDR3 totals 15 residues. The CDR3 nucleotides are TGTGCCAGCAGCTTGTCCAGGCCCAATCTCAATGAGCAGTTCTTC. This codes for CASSLSRPNLNEQFF.

This clonotype showed up many times. This chain links TRBV5-1 with TRBJ2-5; D remains ambiguous. Germline CDR1 and CDR2: SGHRS and YFSETQ. The CDR3 covers 13 residues. Trimming removed 4 bases at V and 4 bases at J, with 11 bases between. DNA for the CDR3: TGCGCCAGCAGCGTGGGTCACTTAGAGACCCAGTACTTC. Its protein is CASSVGHLETQYF.

This clonotype was counted ten times or more. The chain is built from TRBV7-6 and TRBJ1-2, with D possibly matching TRBD1 (5 bases). This CDR3 spans 15 amino acids. Germline assignment: CDR1 SGHVS and CDR2 FNYEAQ. V was shortened by 5 bases and J by 6 bases, with 19 bases between the two germline ends. The CDR3 loop reads CASSRAPAGTDGYTF. The DNA of the CDR3 is TGTGCCAGCAGCCGTGCACCGGCAGGGACGGATGGCTACACCTTC.

This clonotype was picked up many times. The rearrangement joins TRBV5-6 to TRBJ2-7; D might be TRBD1 (6 bases). Germline V CDR1 and CDR2: SGHDT, YYEEEE. The CDR3 runs to 13 residues. The V and J ends lost 2 bases and 5 bases respectively, with 11 bases between them. The CDR3 bases are TGTGCCAGCAGCTTACAGGGTGGAAACGAGCAGTACTTC. It translates to CASSLQGGNEQYF.

This clonotype was counted at least ten times. This chain connects TRBV5-1 to TRBJ2-7; D might be TRBD2 (5 bases). V was trimmed by 1 base and J by 6 bases, leaving 14 bases between them. This CDR3 is 14 amino acids long. CDR1 and CDR2 (germline): SGHRS, YFSETQ. CDR3 nucleotide sequence: TGCGCCAGCAGCTTGAGAGGGATTGGGCGCGAGCAGTACTTC. It specifies CASSLRGIGREQYF.

This clonotype was counted many times. The genes are TRBV7-9 and TRBJ1-6; no clear D. Germline lookup yields CDR1 SEHNR and CDR2 FQNEAQ (reference sequence). V dropped 7 bases and J dropped 14 bases, with 24 bases sitting between them. This CDR3 has 15 amino acids. The CDR3 DNA reads TGTGCCAGCACCCGAAGCGAGAGTGGCCCAATCACCCTCCACTTT. Residues: CASTRSESGPITLHF.

A few counts support this clonotype. This chain connects TRBV7-6 to TRBJ2-2, with D tentatively TRBD1 or TRBD2 (6 bases each). V lost 6 bases and J 4 bases, leaving 9 bases between the germline ends. The germline V gene has CDR1 SGHVS and CDR2 FNYEAQ. The CDR3 length is 13 residues. The CDR3: CASRGGITGELFF. The CDR3 DNA reads TGTGCCAGCAGGGGGGGCATCACCGGGGAGCTGTTTTTT.

The chain recombines TRBV5-1 with TRBJ2-5; 8 nucleotides align to TRBD1. The length of the CDR3 is 14 residues. Germline lookup yields CDR1 SGHRS and CDR2 YFSETQ. The V gene end was trimmed by 2 bases and the J gene end by 0 bases; junction bases not matched to a gene: 0. The CDR3 nucleotides read TGCGCCAGCAGCTTACAGGGGGACCAAGAGACCCAGTACTTC. Protein product: CASSLQGDQETQYF. Using reference TRBV5-1 and TRBJ2-5 for the parts outside the CDR3, the full variable domain is KAGVTQTPRYLIKTRGQQVTLSCSPISGHRSVSWYQQTPGQGLQFLFEYFSETQRNKGNFPGRFSGRQFSNSRSEMNVSTLELGDSALYLCASSLQGDQETQYFGPGTRLLVL.

The sample holds many counts of this clonotype. The chain has TRBV20-1 and TRBJ2-7; 8 bases agree with TRBD1. Trimming took 6 bases from V and 3 from J; bases not matched to a gene: 10. The CDR3 totals 14 residues. CDR1 is DFQATT and CDR2 is SNEGSKA in the germline V gene (reference sequence). CDR3: CSALGQGARYEQYV. The DNA of the CDR3 is TGCAGTGCCCTGGGGCAGGGGGCCCGCTACGAGCAGTACGTC.

This clonotype was observed many times. The rearrangement joins TRBV20-1 to TRBJ2-5; D remains unclear. In germline, CDR1 is DFQATT, CDR2 SNEGSKA (reference sequence). The CDR3 totals 14 residues. V dropped 1 base and J dropped 5 bases, with 14 bases sitting between them. The CDR3 loop is CSARASIYLETQYF. The CDR3 nucleotides are TGCAGTGCTAGAGCCTCAATTTATCTGGAGACCCAGTACTTC.

This clonotype was seen more than once but under ten times. The chain joins TRBV23-1 to TRBJ2-3; D may be TRBD2 (7 bases). TRBV23-1 belongs to the ORF category, with a function that is uncertain. The CDR3 contains 15 residues. V was clipped by 3 bases and J by 2 bases, with 12 bases between them. CDR3 protein: CASSHFGGHTDTQYF. The CDR3 DNA sequence: TGCGCCAGCAGTCATTTCGGGGGGCACACAGATACGCAGTATTTT.

This clonotype was detected many times. The V call is TRBV6-2 or TRBV6-3, the J call TRBJ2-7; 7 nucleotides match TRBD2. V shed 1 base, J shed 3 bases, and the junction held 6 bases outside the gene matches. CDR3 length equals 15 residues. Germline V gene lookup returns CDR1 MNHEY and CDR2 SVGEGT. As DNA, the CDR3 is TGTGCCAGCAGTTACTGGGGCGGGGGAATCTACGAGCAGTACTTC. Its translation is CASSYWGGGIYEQYF.

There are many counts of this clonotype. V usage is TRBV5-1 and J usage is TRBJ1-5; possible D gene TRBD1, 5 bases. This CDR3 spans 19 amino acids. CDR1 SGHRS and CDR2 YFSETQ come from the germline V gene. V lost 3 bases and J 3 bases, leaving 25 bases between the germline ends. The CDR3 is CASSSGGESPRNANQPQHF. The CDR3 DNA reads TGCGCCAGCAGCTCGGGGGGGGAGTCCCCCCGGAATGCCAATCAGCCCCAGCATTTT.

The sample holds many counts of this clonotype. The chain couples TRBV6-5 to TRBJ1-1; a possible D gene is TRBD1 (6 bases). The V end lost 11 bases, the J end lost 6 bases, and 10 bases lay between the germline ends. The CDR3 is made up of 10 amino acids. Germline V gives CDR1 MNHEY, CDR2 SVGAGI. The CDR3 coding sequence is TGTGCCCGGGGGGGCCCTGAAGCTTTCTTT. This sequence encodes CARGGPEAFF.

This clonotype has just a few counts. V usage is TRBV7-9 and J usage is TRBJ1-5; the match to TRBD1 covers 7 bases. With V trimmed by 4 bases and J by 2 bases, 8 bases remained unmatched. Per germline, CDR1 SEHNR and CDR2 FQNEAQ (reference sequence). The CDR3 runs 16 residues. The chain's CDR3 is CASSSFDREGNQPQHF. In nucleotides, the CDR3 is TGTGCCAGCAGCTCCTTTGACAGGGAAGGCAATCAGCCCCAGCATTTT.

This clonotype was counted at least ten times. This chain links TRBV5-5 with TRBJ2-5; D gene uncertain. This CDR3 has 18 amino acids. Trimming took 2 bases from V and 2 from J, leaving 22 bases between them. Looked up from germline, CDR1 is SGHKS and CDR2 is YYEKEE (reference sequence). CDR3: CASSLSASKTSLQETQYF. The DNA for the CDR3 is TGTGCCAGCAGCTTATCCGCCTCGAAGACTTCGCTGCAAGAGACCCAGTACTTC.

A few counts support this clonotype. The chain employs TRBV19 and TRBJ2-7; 7 positions agree with TRBD1. V lost 4 bases to trimming and J lost 5 bases; unmatched junction nucleotides: 5. Germline assignment: CDR1 LNHDA and CDR2 SQIVND (reference sequence). The CDR3 sequence is 13 residues long. The CDR3 nucleotides read TGTGCCAGTAGTAGACAGGGTCGGAACGAGCAGTACGTC. This gives the protein CASSRQGRNEQYV.

The sample holds many counts of this clonotype. The chain couples TRBV12-3 or TRBV12-4 to TRBJ1-2; D uncertain. V was shortened by 3 bases and J by 4 bases, with 18 bases between the two germline ends. The CDR3 runs 16 residues. The CDR3 protein is CASSFPNIDGPYGYTF. The DNA of the CDR3 is TGTGCCAGCAGTTTCCCCAACATAGACGGCCCCTATGGCTACACCTTC.

Points on this clonotype: One end of the junction varies from germline; a read error may be responsible. This rearrangement joins TRBV19 to TRBJ1-5; D remains ambiguous. Germline V gene sequence: CDR1 LNHDA, CDR2 SQIVND (reference sequence). There are 15 residues in the CDR3. The DNA of the CDR3 is TGTGCCAGTAATATAGGACCGTACCACAATCAGCCCCAGCATTTT. Translation: CASNIGPYHNQPQHF.